This entry is about one T cell receptor beta chain. Its matching antigen is unknown. One entry per CDR3 protein, called by TCRdb with MiXCR from the 5' RACE reads. In the table there are about 900,000 distinct CDR3 sequences, about 12% of which are singletons. These data originate in a study of identical twins. Germline CDR1 reads LGHDT; CDR2 reads YNNKEL (reference sequence). The V end was cut by 0 bases, the J end by 5 bases, with 4 bases between. This CDR3 spans 12 amino acids. The study's findings and limits: The study based its conclusions on cross-sectional statistical analysis and did not follow the same donors. Insertions ran lower in abundant cord blood beta clonotypes, though not in memory repertoires. Twin pairs' shared out-of-frame alpha sequences were enriched in low generation probability. Invariant MAIT and iNKT cells could partly confound zero-insertion analyses.

Another study also made use of these data, one on yellow fever vaccine responses in identical twins.

Sequencing input: PBMCs. The V gene is TRBV3-1, the J gene TRBJ1-1; no definite D call. The receptor's source is a woman between 18 and 30 years old in good health. The CDR3 DNA sequence: TGTGCCAGCAGCCAAGAAGTGACTGAAGCTTTCTTT. Its protein product is CASSQEVTEAFF.